The source of this T cell receptor beta chain is a study of T cells in Graves' hyperthyroidism and ophthalmopathy. The CDR3 regions of TCR beta were amplified from RNA transcripts. With the HTBI primer set, the TCR CDR3 went through a first round of RT-PCR. TCRdb reprocessed the multiplex PCR reads via MiXCR and lists one record per CDR3 protein. Of 500,000 to 600,000 distinct CDR3 sequences in the sample, just under 20% were seen once. The germline V gene encodes CDR1 SEHNR and CDR2 FQNEAQ (reference sequence). The CDR3 loop spans 19 amino acids. Trimming stripped 5 bases from V and 1 base from J, with 25 bases between.

The sequencing input was blood. The sequence derives from a middle-aged man with Graves' ophthalmopathy. This chain links TRBV7-9 with TRBJ2-3, with D possibly TRBD1 on 6 matching bases. The CDR3, as DNA: TGTGCCAGCAGCAACCCGGCGGCACACAGGGTACTACGCACAGATACGCAGTATTTT. This gives the protein CASSNPAAHRVLRTDTQYF.